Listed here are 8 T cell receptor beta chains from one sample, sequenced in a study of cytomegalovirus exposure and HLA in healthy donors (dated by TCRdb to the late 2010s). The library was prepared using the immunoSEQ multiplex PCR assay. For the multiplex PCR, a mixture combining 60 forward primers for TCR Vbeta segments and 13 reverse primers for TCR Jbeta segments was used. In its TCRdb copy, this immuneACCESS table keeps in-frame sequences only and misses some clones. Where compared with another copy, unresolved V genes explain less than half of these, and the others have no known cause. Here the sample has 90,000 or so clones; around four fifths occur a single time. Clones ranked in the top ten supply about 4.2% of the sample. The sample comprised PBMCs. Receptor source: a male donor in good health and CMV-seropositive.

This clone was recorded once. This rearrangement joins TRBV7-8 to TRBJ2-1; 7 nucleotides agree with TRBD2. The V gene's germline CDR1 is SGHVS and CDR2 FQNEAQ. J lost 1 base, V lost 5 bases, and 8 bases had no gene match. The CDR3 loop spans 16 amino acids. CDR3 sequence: CASSGSGIASYNEQFF. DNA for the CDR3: TGTGCCAGCAGCGGAAGCGGGATTGCATCCTACAATGAGCAGTTCTTC.

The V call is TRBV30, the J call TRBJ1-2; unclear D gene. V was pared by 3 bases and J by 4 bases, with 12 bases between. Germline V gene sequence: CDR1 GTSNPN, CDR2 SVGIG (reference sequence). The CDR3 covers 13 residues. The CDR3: CAWREEGSYGYTF. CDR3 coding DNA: TGTGCCTGGAGGGAGGAGGGAAGCTATGGCTACACCTTC.

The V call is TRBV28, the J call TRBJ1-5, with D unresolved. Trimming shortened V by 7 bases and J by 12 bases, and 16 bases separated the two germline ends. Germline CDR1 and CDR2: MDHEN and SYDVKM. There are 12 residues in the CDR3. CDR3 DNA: TGTGCCAGCATCTCGATGCGGGGAGACCAGCATTTT. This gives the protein CASISMRGDQHF.

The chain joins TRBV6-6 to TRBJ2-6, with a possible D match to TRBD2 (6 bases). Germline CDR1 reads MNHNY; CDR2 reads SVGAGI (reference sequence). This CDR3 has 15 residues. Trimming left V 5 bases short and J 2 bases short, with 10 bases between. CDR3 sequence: CASSTGGTGANVLTF. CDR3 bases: TGTGCCAGCAGTACCGGGGGAACTGGGGCCAACGTCCTGACTTTC.

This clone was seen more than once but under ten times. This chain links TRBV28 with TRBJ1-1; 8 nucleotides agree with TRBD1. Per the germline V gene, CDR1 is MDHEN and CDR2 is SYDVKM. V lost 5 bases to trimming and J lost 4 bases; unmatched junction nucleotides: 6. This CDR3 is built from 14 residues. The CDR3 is CASSTEGTGTEAFF. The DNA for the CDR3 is TGTGCCAGCAGTACCGAAGGGACAGGCACTGAAGCTTTCTTT.

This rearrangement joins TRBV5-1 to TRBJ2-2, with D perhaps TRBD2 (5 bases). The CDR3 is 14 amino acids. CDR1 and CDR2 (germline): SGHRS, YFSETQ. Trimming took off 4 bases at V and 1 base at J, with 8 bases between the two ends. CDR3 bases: TGCGCCAGCAGCAACCGGGAGAACACCGGGGAGCTGTTTTTT. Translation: CASSNRENTGELFF.

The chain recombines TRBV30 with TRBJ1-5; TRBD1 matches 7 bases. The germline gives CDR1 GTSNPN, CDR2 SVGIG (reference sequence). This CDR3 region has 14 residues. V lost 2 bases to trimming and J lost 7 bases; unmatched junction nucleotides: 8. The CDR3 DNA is TGTGCCTGGAGTAAGGGGGCAGGGCTACAGCCCCAGCATTTT. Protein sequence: CAWSKGAGLQPQHF.

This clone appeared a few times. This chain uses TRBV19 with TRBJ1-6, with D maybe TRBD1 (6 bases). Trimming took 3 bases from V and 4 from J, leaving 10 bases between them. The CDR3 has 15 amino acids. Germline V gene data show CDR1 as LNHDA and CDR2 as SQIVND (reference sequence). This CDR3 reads CASSIGGGYNSPLHF. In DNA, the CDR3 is TGTGCCAGTAGTATTGGGGGCGGGTATAATTCACCCCTCCACTTT.